This T cell receptor (beta chain) was obtained from a study of prognosis after radiotherapy for stage I lung cancer. Background on the study: In total, 10 to 15 men and 6 women took part as patients, aged roughly 50 to 84 with a median of approximately 69 years.

Two-round multiplex PCR amplified TCR beta CDR3 from genomic DNA. First-round PCR amplification was performed with primers specific to each TRBV and TRBJ gene. TCRdb processed the multiplex PCR reads anew with MiXCR; each CDR3 protein has one entry. This sample has approximately 17,000 distinct CDR3 sequences; over 40% occur once, and the top ten carry 40%. From germline, CDR1 is SNHLY and CDR2 FYNNEI. This CDR3 comprises 14 residues. V was cut by 3 bases and J by 7 bases, with 16 bases left in between. At each of two time points, about 6 milliliters of venous blood were taken. The origin of this receptor is a donor over 45 with non-small cell lung cancer. V is TRBV2 and J is TRBJ2-7; D possibly corresponds to TRBD1 (6 bases). The material sequenced was PBMCs, taken before or after stereotactic body radiation therapy (not recorded which). The CDR3 DNA follows: TGTGCCAGCAGTGAGCAGGGGTCGGGGTATGAGCAGTACTTC. Translating gives CASSEQGSGYEQYF.